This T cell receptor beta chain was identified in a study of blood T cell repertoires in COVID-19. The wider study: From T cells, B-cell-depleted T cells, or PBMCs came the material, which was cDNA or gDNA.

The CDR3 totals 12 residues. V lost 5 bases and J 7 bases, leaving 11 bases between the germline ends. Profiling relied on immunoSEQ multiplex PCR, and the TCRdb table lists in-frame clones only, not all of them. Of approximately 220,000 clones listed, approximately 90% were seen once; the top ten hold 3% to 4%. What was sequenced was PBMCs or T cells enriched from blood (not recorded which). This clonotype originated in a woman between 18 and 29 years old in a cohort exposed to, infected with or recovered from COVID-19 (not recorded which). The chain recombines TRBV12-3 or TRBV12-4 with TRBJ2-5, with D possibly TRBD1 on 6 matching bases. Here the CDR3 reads CASSTGRGTQYF. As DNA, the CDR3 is TGTGCCAGCAGTACAGGGCGTGGGACCCAGTACTTC.